The present TCR beta chain was sequenced within a study of patients and donors after allogeneic stem cell transplantation. This clonotype was detected only a few times. Each CDR3 protein is one row after TCRdb ran MiXCR on the RT-PCR reads. The sample consists of hundreds of thousands of distinct CDR3 sequences, approximately 16% of them appearing once. Sequences were obtained from blood, either unsorted or a sorted T cell fraction (not recorded which). The clonotype originates from a human donor who was either an allogeneic HSCT recipient or a stem cell or donor lymphocyte infusion donor (not recorded which). It is not recorded whose cells these are; they may come from a transplant donor.

The CDR3 coding sequence is TGTGCCAGTACCCCGGTGGCGGCAGGGGACCAGCCCCAGCATTTT. Amino acids: CASTPVAAGDQPQHF. The chain employs TRBV19 and TRBJ1-5; maybe TRBD1 (6 bases). The germline gives CDR1 LNHDA, CDR2 SQIVND (reference sequence). This CDR3 has 15 amino acids. V gave up 7 bases and J gave up 7 bases, with 20 bases separating them.